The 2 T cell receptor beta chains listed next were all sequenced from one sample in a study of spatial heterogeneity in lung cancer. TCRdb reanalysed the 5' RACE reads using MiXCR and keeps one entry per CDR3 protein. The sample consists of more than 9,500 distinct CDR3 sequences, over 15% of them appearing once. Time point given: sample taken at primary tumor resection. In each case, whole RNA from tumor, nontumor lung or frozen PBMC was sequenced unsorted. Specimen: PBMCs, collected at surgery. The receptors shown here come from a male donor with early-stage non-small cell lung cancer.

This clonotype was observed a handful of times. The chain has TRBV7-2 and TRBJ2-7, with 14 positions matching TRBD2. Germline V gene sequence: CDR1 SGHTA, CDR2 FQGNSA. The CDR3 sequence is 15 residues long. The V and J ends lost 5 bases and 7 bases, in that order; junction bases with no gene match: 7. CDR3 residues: CASSPTSGRAREQYF. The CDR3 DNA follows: TGTGCCAGCAGCCCGACTAGCGGGAGGGCACGAGAGCAGTACTTC.

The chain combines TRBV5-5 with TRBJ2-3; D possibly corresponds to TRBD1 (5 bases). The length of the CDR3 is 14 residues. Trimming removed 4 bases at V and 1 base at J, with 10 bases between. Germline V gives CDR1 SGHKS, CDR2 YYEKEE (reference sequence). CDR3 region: CASSPRAGTDTQYF. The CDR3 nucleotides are TGTGCCAGCAGCCCCAGGGCCGGCACAGATACGCAGTATTTT.